This T cell receptor (beta chain) derives from a study of blood T cells in healthy people across ages. Study-level information: Template switching captured about one barcoded beta molecule per two T cells.

Per the germline V gene, CDR1 is LGHDT and CDR2 is YNNKEL (reference sequence). V lost 0 bases and J lost 5, with 16 bases in between. The CDR3 runs 16 residues. About this clonotype itself: The antigen is unknown.

Study-wide results and caveats: While age rose, TCR beta diversity per million T cells dropped in a roughly linear way. Naive T cell percentage by flow cytometry tracked strongly with beta diversity.

PCR was performed a second time for about 6 to 12 cycles using a sample-barcoded 5' primer and a J-beta primer mix. Every cDNA was tagged by a template-switch adaptor with 12 random nucleotides. MiXCR was run by TCRdb on the 5' RACE reads, yielding one entry per CDR3 protein. The table has about 1,400,000 distinct CDR3 sequences, 42% seen once. Sequenced input: blood. V usage is TRBV3-1 and J usage is TRBJ1-2, with D uncertain. The origin of this receptor is a woman younger than 30 in good health. In DNA, the CDR3 is TGTGCCAGCAGCCAAGATTGGGCCTCCGGCGTGTATGGCTACACCTTC. As protein: CASSQDWASGVYGYTF.